The rows below give T cell receptor beta chains drawn from one sample of a study of post-analysis software for immune sequencing data. MiXCR was run by TCRdb on the PCR reads, yielding one entry per CDR3 protein. The table has about 820,000 distinct CDR3 sequences, around 53% seen once. The sample was blood. Every receptor here comes from a girl aged 10 to 17 with multiple sclerosis. Both conserved end residues are part of each CDR3. The D gene is left open where the match is weak. Clone size is given for some rows only: seen once, a few or many times, or a class if the clone is expanded.

size: .; V: TRBV5-1; D: .; J: TRBJ1-6; DNA: TGCGCCAGCAGCTTTTACAGGGAGGGTGATAATTCACCCCTCCACTTT; CDR3: CASSFYREGDNSPLHF
size: few; V: TRBV5-1; D: .; J: TRBJ2-4; DNA: TGCGCCAGCAGCTTGTACCAGGGCACCAAAAACATTCAGTACTTC; CDR3: CASSLYQGTKNIQYF
size: .; V: TRBV20-1; D: .; J: TRBJ2-7; DNA: TGCAGTGCTAGGGGGCCGGCCTCCTACGAGCAGTACTTC; CDR3: CSARGPASYEQYF
size: .; V: TRBV5-5; D: TRBD2; J: TRBJ2-7; DNA: TGTGCCAGCAGCTTGGCACTAGCGCCAGGCTACGAGCAGTACTTC; CDR3: CASSLALAPGYEQYF
size: .; V: TRBV5-1; D: TRBD2; J: TRBJ2-1; DNA: TGCGCCAGCAGGCGACTAGCGGGAGATAATGAGCAGTTCTTC; CDR3: CASRRLAGDNEQFF
size: once; V: TRBV14; D: .; J: TRBJ2-7; DNA: TGTGCCAGCAGCCAAGATAGTTGGCAGGGGAAGTACGAGCAGTACTTC; CDR3: CASSQDSWQGKYEQYF
size: .; V: TRBV14; D: .; J: TRBJ2-3; DNA: TGTGCCAGCAGCCAAGTCATCGGCGGGAAGGCTGCAGATACGCAGTATTTT; CDR3: CASSQVIGGKAADTQYF
size: once; V: TRBV7-9; D: TRBD1; J: TRBJ2-1; DNA: TGTGCCAGCAGCCGAACCGGGACAGGGGACAATGAGCAGTTCTTC; CDR3: CASSRTGTGDNEQFF
size: .; V: TRBV20-1; D: TRBD1; J: TRBJ2-5; DNA: TGCAGTGCTCACGCGGACAGGCAAGAGACCCAGTACTTC; CDR3: CSAHADRQETQYF
size: .; V: TRBV20-1; D: .; J: TRBJ2-4; DNA: TGCAGTGCTAGAAGAGGGCTGAACATTCAGTACTTC; CDR3: CSARRGLNIQYF
size: few; V: TRBV4-1; D: TRBD1; J: TRBJ2-5; DNA: TGCGCCAGCAGGACTGGACCGGGACAGGGTCAAGAGACCCAGTACTTC; CDR3: CASRTGPGQGQETQYF
size: once; V: TRBV4-2; D: TRBD2; J: TRBJ2-1; DNA: TGTGCCAGCAGCCAAGATACTAGCGGGGGAGACAATGAGCAGTTCTTC; CDR3: CASSQDTSGGDNEQFF
size: .; V: TRBV6-1; D: .; J: TRBJ1-1; DNA: TGTGCCAGCAGTGAATGGAAGGGCTCACGGGCGAATCTGAAGAACACTGAAGCTTTCTTT; CDR3: CASSEWKGSRANLKNTEAFF
size: .; V: TRBV20-1; D: .; J: TRBJ2-4; DNA: TGCAGTGCTAGACCCTGGGGAGGGGGAGTCTCCAGAGCCAAAAACATTCAGTACTTC; CDR3: CSARPWGGGVSRAKNIQYF
size: few; V: TRBV5-1; D: .; J: TRBJ2-1; DNA: TGTGCCAGCAGCTTAGCGGCGGCATCCTACAATGAGCAGTTCTTC; CDR3: CASSLAAASYNEQFF
size: few; V: TRBV5-5; D: .; J: TRBJ1-2; DNA: TGTGCCAGCAGCTATACCTCAGGACAGCCAACCTATGGCTACACCTTC; CDR3: CASSYTSGQPTYGYTF
size: .; V: TRBV5-1; D: TRBD1; J: TRBJ2-5; DNA: TGCGCCAGCAGCTTGGACGGACAGGGGGTCGGGGAGACCCAGTACTTC; CDR3: CASSLDGQGVGETQYF
size: .; V: TRBV20-1; D: TRBD2; J: TRBJ2-1; DNA: TGCAGTGCTAGAAAGAGGGAGGGCCTGGGGAATGAGCAGTTCTTC; CDR3: CSARKREGLGNEQFF
size: few; V: TRBV7-3; D: .; J: TRBJ1-6; DNA: TGTGCCAGCAGCTTAAGGCGGACTGGGACCGATAATTCACCCCTCCACTTT; CDR3: CASSLRRTGTDNSPLHF
size: .; V: TRBV5-5; D: .; J: TRBJ2-1; DNA: TGTGCCAGCAGTCAAGACATCAGCTCCTACAATGAGCAGTTCTTC; CDR3: CASSQDISSYNEQFF
size: .; V: TRBV2; D: .; J: TRBJ2-5; DNA: TGTGCCAGCAAGACCTCCTCACAAGAGACCCAGTACTTC; CDR3: CASKTSSQETQYF
size: .; V: TRBV29-1; D: TRBD1; J: TRBJ1-1; DNA: TGCAGCGTTGTGGGGAAACAGGGGTCGGACACTGAAGCTTTCTTT; CDR3: CSVVGKQGSDTEAFF
size: .; V: TRBV29-1; D: .; J: TRBJ2-1; DNA: TGCAGCGTTGAAATTTTAGGTAATGAGCAGTTCTTC; CDR3: CSVEILGNEQFF
size: .; V: TRBV21-1; D: .; J: TRBJ1-2; DNA: TGTGCCAGCAGCAAACAGGGGGCGAACTATGGCTACACCTTC; CDR3: CASSKQGANYGYTF
size: .; V: TRBV20-1; D: TRBD1; J: TRBJ2-7; DNA: TGCAGTGCTAGAGGCGCTGGGACAGATTACGAGCAGTACTTC; CDR3: CSARGAGTDYEQYF
size: .; V: TRBV6-5; D: .; J: TRBJ1-2; DNA: TGTGCCAGCAGTTACTCGAAAGGGAGCGGTGGCTACACCTTC; CDR3: CASSYSKGSGGYTF
size: .; V: TRBV20-1; D: .; J: TRBJ2-3; DNA: TGCAGTGCTAAACGACAGAACACAGATACGCAGTATTTT; CDR3: CSAKRQNTDTQYF
size: .; V: TRBV7-6; D: TRBD2; J: TRBJ2-1; DNA: TGTGCCAGCAGTTCGGGACTAGCGGGAGGTGCCTACAATGAGCAGTTCTTC; CDR3: CASSSGLAGGAYNEQFF
size: few; V: TRBV29-1; D: TRBD2; J: TRBJ2-3; DNA: TGCAGCGTTGAAGATAGGACTAGCGGGGTTACAGATACGCAGTATTTT; CDR3: CSVEDRTSGVTDTQYF
size: .; V: TRBV12-3/TRBV12-4; D: .; J: TRBJ2-5; DNA: TGTGCCAGCAGTTTACGGGCTGGTAGGCCGTACCAAGAGACCCAGTACTTC; CDR3: CASSLRAGRPYQETQYF
size: few; V: TRBV7-9; D: TRBD1; J: TRBJ2-1; DNA: TGTGCCAGCAGCCCCCCGGGCAGGGGGTACAATGAGCAGTTCTTC; CDR3: CASSPPGRGYNEQFF
size: .; V: TRBV2; D: TRBD1; J: TRBJ1-2; DNA: TGTGCCAGCAGTACGGGACAGGGGGCCGCCAACTATGGCTACACCTTC; CDR3: CASSTGQGAANYGYTF
size: .; V: TRBV5-1; D: TRBD1; J: TRBJ1-2; DNA: TGCGCCAGCAGCGCCCCACAGGGGGCAGGTGGCTACACCTTC; CDR3: CASSAPQGAGGYTF
size: .; V: TRBV20-1; D: TRBD2; J: TRBJ2-3; DNA: TGCAGTGCTAGCCTCGCTAGCGGAACAGATACGCAGTATTTT; CDR3: CSASLASGTDTQYF
size: .; V: TRBV6-5; D: TRBD1; J: TRBJ2-1; DNA: TGTGCCAGCAGTCCCCGTTCTTTCACAGGGGGGGAGCAGTTCTTC; CDR3: CASSPRSFTGGEQFF
size: .; V: TRBV15; D: .; J: TRBJ1-5; DNA: TGTGCCACCAGCAGGGATTTGGGTAATCAGCCCCAGCATTTT; CDR3: CATSRDLGNQPQHF
size: .; V: TRBV12-3/TRBV12-4; D: TRBD2; J: TRBJ2-5; DNA: TGTGCCAGCAGTTTCCGGGACGGGGGGAAAGAGACCCAGTACTTC; CDR3: CASSFRDGGKETQYF
size: .; V: TRBV5-6; D: .; J: TRBJ2-4; DNA: TGTGCCAGCAGCTTGCCGCCGTGGGACGGCCTAGCCAAAAACATTCAGTACTTC; CDR3: CASSLPPWDGLAKNIQYF
size: .; V: TRBV19; D: .; J: TRBJ1-2; DNA: TGTGCCAGTAGTATATCGTCCGGGACCAGTACGGATGGCTACACCTTC; CDR3: CASSISSGTSTDGYTF
size: .; V: TRBV5-1; D: .; J: TRBJ1-1; DNA: TGCGCCAGCAGCTTGCCTAGACAAGGGCCTTTGAACACTGAAGCTTTCTTT; CDR3: CASSLPRQGPLNTEAFF
size: .; V: TRBV12-3/TRBV12-4; D: .; J: TRBJ1-1; DNA: TGTGCCAGCACCCTTAAGGGTGCCGGTGGCACTGAAGCTTTCTTT; CDR3: CASTLKGAGGTEAFF
size: .; V: TRBV14; D: .; J: TRBJ2-1; DNA: TGTGCCAGCAGCCAAGATTGGGCTAGCGCTATAGGTGAGCAGTTCTTC; CDR3: CASSQDWASAIGEQFF